This T cell receptor (beta chain) was sequenced for a study of cytomegalovirus exposure and HLA in healthy donors. Points from the study as a whole: Associated with cytomegalovirus, according to the listing, were around 160 TCR beta chains. Analyses of presence/absence relied on an assumption of roughly uniform sequencing depth across donors. Immune exposure information available was restricted to CMV serostatus.

Researchers ran the PCR with 60 Vbeta and 13 Jbeta primers. Methods used by the authors: As a later analysis found, there were 82 million or so unique TCR beta chains, of which approximately 10 million were shared. The repertoire was sequenced with immunoSEQ multiplex PCR; TCRdb's copy has only in-frame clones and lacks some. V, J and clone size derive from that table, while D and trimming were established from the DNA sequence. The repertoire holds some 130,000 clones, with 70% to 85% as singletons. This clone was counted between two and nine times. Antigen: not known. The V gene lost 0 bases and the J gene lost 8 bases, with 11 bases spanning the gap. CDR1 is SGDLS and CDR2 is YYNGEE in the germline V gene. The CDR3 sequence is 13 residues long.

Sequencing was done on a sample of PBMCs. The V call is TRBV9, the J call TRBJ1-2, with D perhaps TRBD1 (6 bases). The clonotype comes from a woman aged 55-69 years in good health and CMV-seropositive. The CDR3 protein is CASSVATGGGYTF. DNA of the CDR3: TGTGCCAGCAGCGTAGCTACGGGGGGCGGCTACACCTTC.